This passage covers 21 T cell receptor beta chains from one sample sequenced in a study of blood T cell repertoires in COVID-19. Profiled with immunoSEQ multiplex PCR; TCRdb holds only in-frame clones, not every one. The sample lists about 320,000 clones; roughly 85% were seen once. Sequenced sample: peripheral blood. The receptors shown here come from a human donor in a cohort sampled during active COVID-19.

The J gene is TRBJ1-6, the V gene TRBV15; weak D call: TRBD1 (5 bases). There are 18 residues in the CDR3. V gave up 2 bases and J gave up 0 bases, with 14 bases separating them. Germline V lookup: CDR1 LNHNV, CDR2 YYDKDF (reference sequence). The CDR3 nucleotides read TGTGCCACCAGCAGATCCACTCCACAGGACTCCTATAATTCACCCCTCCACTTT. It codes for CATSRSTPQDSYNSPLHF.

The chain's CDR3 is CASSDAGGNSPLHF. In nucleotides, the CDR3 is TGTGCCAGCAGTGATGCAGGGGGCAATTCACCCCTCCACTTT. The chain uses TRBV2 and TRBJ1-6; the match to TRBD1 covers 8 bases. The V and J ends lost 3 bases and 7 bases, in that order; junction bases with no gene match: 2. The CDR3 extends over 14 amino acids. Germline CDR1 SNHLY, CDR2 FYNNEI.

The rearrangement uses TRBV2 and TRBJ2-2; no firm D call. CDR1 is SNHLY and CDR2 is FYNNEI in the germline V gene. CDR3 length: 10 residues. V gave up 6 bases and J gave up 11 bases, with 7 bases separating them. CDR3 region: CASRESELFF. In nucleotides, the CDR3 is TGTGCCAGCAGGGAGAGTGAGCTGTTTTTT.

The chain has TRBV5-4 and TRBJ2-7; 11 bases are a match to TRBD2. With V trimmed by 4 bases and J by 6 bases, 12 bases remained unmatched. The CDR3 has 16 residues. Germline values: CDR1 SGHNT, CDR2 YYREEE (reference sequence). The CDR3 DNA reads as TGTGCCAGCAGCCATCCTACTAGCGGGGGAGGTTTCGAGCAGTACTTC. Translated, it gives CASSHPTSGGGFEQYF.

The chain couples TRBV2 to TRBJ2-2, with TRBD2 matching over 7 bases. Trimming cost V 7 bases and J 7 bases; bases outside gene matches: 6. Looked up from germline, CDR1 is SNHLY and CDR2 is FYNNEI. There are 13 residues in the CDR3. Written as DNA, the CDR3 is TGTGCCAGCAAGTTTGGGGAGGGCGGGGAGCTGTTTTTT. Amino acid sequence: CASKFGEGGELFF.

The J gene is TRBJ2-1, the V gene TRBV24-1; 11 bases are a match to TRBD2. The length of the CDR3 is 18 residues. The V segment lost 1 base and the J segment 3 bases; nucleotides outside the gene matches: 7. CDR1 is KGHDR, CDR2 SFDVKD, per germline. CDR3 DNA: TGTGCCACCAGTGATTTTCCGGGACTAGCGGAGGACTACAATGAGCAGTTCTTC. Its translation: CATSDFPGLAEDYNEQFF.

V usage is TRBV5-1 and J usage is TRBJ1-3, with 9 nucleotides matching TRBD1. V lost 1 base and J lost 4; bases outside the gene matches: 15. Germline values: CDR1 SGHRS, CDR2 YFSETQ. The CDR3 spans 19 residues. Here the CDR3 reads CASSLPRDREPARGNTIYF. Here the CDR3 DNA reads TGCGCCAGCAGCTTGCCCCGGGACAGGGAGCCCGCCAGGGGAAACACCATATATTTT. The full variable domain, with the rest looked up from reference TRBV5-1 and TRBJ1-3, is KAGVTQTPRYLIKTRGQQVTLSCSPISGHRSVSWYQQTPGQGLQFLFEYFSETQRNKGNFPGRFSGRQFSNSRSEMNVSTLELGDSALYLCASSLPRDREPARGNTIYFGEGSWLTVV.

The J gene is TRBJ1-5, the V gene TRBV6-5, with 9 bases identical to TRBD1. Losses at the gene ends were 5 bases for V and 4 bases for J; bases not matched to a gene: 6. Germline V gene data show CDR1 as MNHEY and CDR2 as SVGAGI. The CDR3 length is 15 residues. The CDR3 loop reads CASSPSGQGNQPQHF. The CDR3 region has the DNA TGTGCCAGCAGTCCCTCGGGACAGGGAAATCAGCCCCAGCATTTT.

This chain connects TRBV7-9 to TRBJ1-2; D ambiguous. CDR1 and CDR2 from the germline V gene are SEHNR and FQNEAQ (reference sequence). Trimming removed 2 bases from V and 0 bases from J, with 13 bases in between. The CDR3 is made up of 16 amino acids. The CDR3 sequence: CASSLKFTGANYGYTF. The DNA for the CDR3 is TGTGCCAGCAGCTTAAAATTTACGGGAGCTAACTATGGCTACACCTTC.

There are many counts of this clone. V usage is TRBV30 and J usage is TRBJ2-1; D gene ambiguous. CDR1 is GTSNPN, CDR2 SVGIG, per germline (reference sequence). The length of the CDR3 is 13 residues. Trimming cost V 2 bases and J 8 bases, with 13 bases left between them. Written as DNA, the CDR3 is TGTGCCTGGAGTTCCTGGGCTTCAGATGAGCAGTTCTTC. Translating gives CAWSSWASDEQFF. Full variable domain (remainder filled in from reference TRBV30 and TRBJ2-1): SQTIHQWPATLVQPVGSPLSLECTVEGTSNPNLYWYRQAAGRGLQLLFYSVGIGQISSEVPQNLSASRPQDRQFILSSKKLLLSDSGFYLCAWSSWASDEQFFGPGTRLTVL.

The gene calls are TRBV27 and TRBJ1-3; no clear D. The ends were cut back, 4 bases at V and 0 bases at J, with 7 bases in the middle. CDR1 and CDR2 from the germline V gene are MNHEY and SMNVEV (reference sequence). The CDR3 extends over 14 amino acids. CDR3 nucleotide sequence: TGTGCCAGCAGTTCTGGCCACTCTGGAAACACCATATATTTT. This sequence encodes CASSSGHSGNTIYF.

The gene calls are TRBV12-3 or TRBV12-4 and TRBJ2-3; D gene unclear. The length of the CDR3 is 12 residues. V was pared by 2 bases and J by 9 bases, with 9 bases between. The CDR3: CASSLKPGTQYF. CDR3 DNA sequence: TGTGCCAGCAGTTTAAAACCCGGGACGCAGTATTTT.

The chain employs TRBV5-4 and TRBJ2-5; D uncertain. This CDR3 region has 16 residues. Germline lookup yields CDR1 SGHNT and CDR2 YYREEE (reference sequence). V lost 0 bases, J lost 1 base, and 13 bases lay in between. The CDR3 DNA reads TGTGCCAGCAGCTTGGTACATAACCGACTCCAAGAGACCCAGTACTTC. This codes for CASSLVHNRLQETQYF.

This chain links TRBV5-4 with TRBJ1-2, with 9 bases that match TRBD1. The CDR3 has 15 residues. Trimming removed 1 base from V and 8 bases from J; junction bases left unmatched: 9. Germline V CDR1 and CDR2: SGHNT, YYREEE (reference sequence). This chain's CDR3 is CASSLPGQGKGGYTF. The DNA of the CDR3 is TGTGCCAGCAGCTTGCCAGGACAGGGGAAGGGAGGCTACACCTTC.

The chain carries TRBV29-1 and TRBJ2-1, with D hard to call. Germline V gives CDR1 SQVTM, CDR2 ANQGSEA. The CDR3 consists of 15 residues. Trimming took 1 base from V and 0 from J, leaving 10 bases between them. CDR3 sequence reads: CSVEVGASSYNEQFF. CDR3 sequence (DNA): TGCAGCGTTGAAGTTGGTGCGAGCTCCTACAATGAGCAGTTCTTC.

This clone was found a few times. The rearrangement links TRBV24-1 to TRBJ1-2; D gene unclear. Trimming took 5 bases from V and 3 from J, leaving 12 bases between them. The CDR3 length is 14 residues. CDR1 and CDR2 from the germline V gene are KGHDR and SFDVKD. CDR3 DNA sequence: TGTGCCACCAGTGCGGGGAAAGGGTACTATGGCTACACCTTC. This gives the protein CATSAGKGYYGYTF.

This chain's CDR3 is CASTSGGTSTDTQYF. Here the CDR3 DNA reads TGTGCCAGCACCTCGGGGGGGACTAGCACAGATACGCAGTATTTT. The chain combines TRBV2 with TRBJ2-3; 8 bases match TRBD2. The CDR3 runs to 15 residues. Germline V lookup: CDR1 SNHLY, CDR2 FYNNEI. The V gene end was trimmed by 7 bases and the J gene end by 0 bases; junction bases not matched to a gene: 6.

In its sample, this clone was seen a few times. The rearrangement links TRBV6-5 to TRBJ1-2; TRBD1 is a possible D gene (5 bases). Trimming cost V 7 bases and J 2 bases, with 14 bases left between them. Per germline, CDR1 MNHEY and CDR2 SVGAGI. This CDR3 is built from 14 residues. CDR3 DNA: TGTGCCAGCAATCCTACGACAGAAAACTATGGCTACACCTTC. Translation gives CASNPTTENYGYTF.

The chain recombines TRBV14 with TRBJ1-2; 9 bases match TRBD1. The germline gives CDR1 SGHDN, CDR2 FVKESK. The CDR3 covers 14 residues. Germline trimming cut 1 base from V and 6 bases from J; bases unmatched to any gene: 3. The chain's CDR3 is CASSQADRGHGYTF. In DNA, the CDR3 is TGTGCCAGCAGCCAAGCGGACAGGGGTCATGGCTACACCTTC.

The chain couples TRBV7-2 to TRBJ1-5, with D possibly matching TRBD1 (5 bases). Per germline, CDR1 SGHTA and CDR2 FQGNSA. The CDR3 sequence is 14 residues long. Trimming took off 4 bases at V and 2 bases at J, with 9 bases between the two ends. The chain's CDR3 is CASSSQTGNQPQHF. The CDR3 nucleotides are TGTGCCAGCAGCTCCCAGACAGGCAATCAGCCCCAGCATTTT.

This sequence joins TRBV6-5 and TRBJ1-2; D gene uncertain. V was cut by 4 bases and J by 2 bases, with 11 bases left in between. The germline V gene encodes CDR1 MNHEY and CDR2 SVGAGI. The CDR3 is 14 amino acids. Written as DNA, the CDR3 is TGTGCCAGCAGTTCTCACGAGGGAAACTATGGCTACACCTTC. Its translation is CASSSHEGNYGYTF.